A selection of T cell receptor beta chains follows, all from one sample in a study of cytomegalovirus exposure and HLA in healthy donors. Assay: immunoSEQ multiplex PCR; the TCRdb copy retains only in-frame clones and omits some. Seen here are around 300,000 clones, over 85% observed once, and the top ten hold roughly 2.3%. The sequenced sample consisted of PBMCs. The receptors stem from a woman aged 18 to 35 in good health and CMV-seronegative. Each CDR3 is given with its conserved first and last residue. D genes are given only for firm matches. Only some rows state a clone size, as once, few, many or a class for expanded clones.

>TRBV5-1|TRBD1|NA|TRBJ1-2
CASSGGQGRYGYTF
TGTGCCAGCAGCGGGGGACAGGGGAGGTATGGCTACACCTTC
>TRBV10-3|NA|NA|TRBJ1-1
CAISETPGTLNTEAFF
TGTGCCATCAGTGAGACACCCGGGACACTGAACACTGAAGCTTTCTTT
>TRBV7-9|NA|NA|TRBJ2-7
CSSSPLRFPYEQYF
TGTTCCAGCAGCCCCCTTCGGTTCCCCTACGAGCAGTACTTC
>TRBV9|NA|NA|TRBJ2-7
CASSVAQDLSSYEQYF
TGTGCCAGCAGCGTAGCACAGGACCTATCCTCCTACGAGCAGTACTTC
>TRBV10-1|TRBD1|NA|TRBJ2-1
CASSVTGESEQFF
TGCGCCAGCAGTGTGACAGGGGAGAGCGAGCAGTTCTTC
>TRBV2|TRBD2|NA|TRBJ2-3
CASNRLAGGTDTQYF
TGTGCCAGCAATAGACTAGCGGGGGGGACAGATACGCAGTATTTT
>TRBV5-1|NA|NA|TRBJ1-1
CASSPWEGNTEAFF
TGCGCCAGCAGCCCGTGGGAGGGGAACACTGAAGCTTTCTTT
>TRBV27|NA|NA|TRBJ2-7
CASSSSLGGNEQYF
TGTGCCAGCAGTTCGTCTCTCGGGGGAAACGAGCAGTACTTC
>TRBV9|NA|NA|TRBJ2-7
CASSPASDPGGEQYF
TGTGCCAGCAGCCCAGCGAGTGACCCAGGAGGCGAGCAGTACTTC
>TRBV2|NA|NA|TRBJ2-2
CASFRDMNTGELFF
TGTGCCAGCTTCAGGGACATGAACACCGGGGAGCTGTTTTTT
>TRBV18|TRBD1|NA|TRBJ2-7
CASSPKQGKTYEQYF
TGTGCCAGCTCACCAAAACAGGGGAAGACCTACGAGCAGTACTTC
>TRBV2|TRBD1|NA|TRBJ1-6
CAITGTGALPLHF
TGTGCCATTACCGGGACAGGGGCCCTACCCCTCCACTTT
>TRBV5-1|TRBD1|once|TRBJ1-2
CASSQTGGENYGYTF
TGCGCCAGCAGCCAAACAGGGGGGGAGAACTATGGCTACACCTTC
>TRBV2|TRBD2|NA|TRBJ2-4
CASSGSGVQNIQYF
TGTGCCAGCAGTGGGAGCGGGGTCCAAAACATTCAGTACTTC
>TRBV5-1|NA|NA|TRBJ1-5
CASSTNGGGKQPQHF
TGCGCCAGCAGCACCAACGGGGGGGGGAAGCAGCCCCAGCATTTT
>TRBV7-9|NA|NA|TRBJ2-3
CASSLGFGVGGTQYF
TGTGCCAGCAGCTTAGGATTTGGCGTAGGCGGTACGCAGTATTTT
>TRBV7-3|TRBD1|NA|TRBJ2-1
CASSSRASGGYNEQFF
TGTGCCAGCAGCTCAAGGGCATCAGGGGGCTACAATGAGCAGTTCTTC
>TRBV6-6|NA|NA|TRBJ1-6
CASGPFPWRDNSPLHF
TGTGCCAGCGGGCCGTTTCCCTGGCGGGATAATTCACCCCTCCACTTT
>TRBV27|NA|NA|TRBJ2-3
CASSSRDTQYF
TGTGCCAGCAGTTCCAGGGATACGCAGTATTTT
>TRBV11-2|TRBD2|NA|TRBJ2-2
CASSLVAAGGWSGELFF
TGTGCCAGCAGCTTAGTAGCCGCGGGGGGCTGGAGCGGGGAGCTGTTTTTT
>TRBV5-3|NA|NA|TRBJ2-3
CARSPDSGETSTDTQYF
TGTGCCAGAAGCCCGGATAGCGGTGAAACTAGCACAGATACGCAGTATTTT
>TRBV7-2|NA|NA|TRBJ2-7
CASSLLLMAGNYEQYF
TGTGCCAGCAGCCTATTATTGATGGCAGGGAACTACGAGCAGTACTTC
>TRBV6-6|NA|once|TRBJ1-4
CASRTVYSNEKLFF
TGTGCCAGCAGGACAGTCTATTCTAATGAAAAACTGTTTTTT
>TRBV4-2|TRBD2|NA|TRBJ2-1
CASSQEPGLVGEQFF
TGTGCCAGCAGCCAAGAACCGGGACTAGTAGGTGAGCAGTTCTTC
>TRBV2|NA|once|TRBJ2-1
CASSEALTYNEQFF
TGTGCCAGCAGTGAAGCACTAACCTACAATGAGCAGTTCTTC
>TRBV2|NA|NA|TRBJ1-5
CASSAPLAGGNQPQHF
TGTGCCAGCAGCGCTCCGCTCGCAGGGGGCAATCAGCCCCAGCATTTT
>TRBV7-7|TRBD1|NA|TRBJ2-1
CASSLGGRGAYNEQFF
TGTGCTAGCAGCTTAGGGGGCAGGGGCGCCTACAATGAGCAGTTCTTC
>TRBV5-1|TRBD1|once|TRBJ2-7
CASSFLKDRTSSYERYF
TGCGCCAGCAGCTTTCTAAAGGACAGGACCAGCTCCTACGAGCGGTACTTC
>TRBV9|TRBD2|NA|TRBJ2-1
CASSANRDYPSYNEQFF
TGTGCCAGCAGCGCCAACCGGGACTACCCTTCCTACAATGAGCAGTTCTTC
>TRBV29-1|NA|NA|TRBJ2-2
CSVEGLYTGELFF
TGCAGCGTTGAGGGACTCTACACCGGGGAGCTGTTTTTT
>TRBV30|NA|once|TRBJ2-5
CAFGNLYQETQYF
TGTGCCTTCGGTAATCTGTACCAAGAGACCCAGTACTTC
>TRBV7-9|TRBD1|NA|TRBJ1-2
CASIRQGSNYGYTF
TGTGCCAGCATCAGACAGGGATCAAACTATGGCTACACCTTC
>TRBV2|NA|NA|TRBJ1-2
CASSEPQGGPSYTF
TGTGCCAGCAGTGAACCCCAGGGCGGCCCAAGCTACACCTTC
>TRBV5-1|NA|NA|TRBJ1-1
CASSFSQGRNTEAFF
TGCGCCAGCAGCTTCTCCCAGGGGCGGAACACTGAAGCTTTCTTT
>TRBV5-1|TRBD1|NA|TRBJ2-7
CASSLGTGGDFYEQYF
TGCGCCAGCAGCTTGGGGACAGGGGGCGATTTTTACGAGCAGTACTTC
>TRBV27|NA|NA|TRBJ1-4
CASSHKSQEKLFF
TGTGCCAGCAGTCATAAATCACAGGAAAAACTGTTTTTT
>TRBV7-3|NA|few|TRBJ2-1
CASRLSAGNNNEQFF
TGTGCCAGCCGCCTCTCGGCGGGGAATAACAATGAGCAGTTCTTC
>TRBV9|TRBD2|NA|TRBJ2-1
CASSTLAGASNYNEQFF
TGTGCCAGCAGCACCCTAGCGGGGGCCTCGAACTACAATGAGCAGTTCTTC
>TRBV6-6|NA|few|TRBJ2-6
CASSYLSSGANVLTF
TGTGCCAGCAGTTACTTGAGCTCTGGGGCCAACGTCCTGACTTTC
>TRBV7-9|TRBD1|NA|TRBJ2-7
CASSSGTGSEQYF
TGTGCCAGCAGCTCCGGGACAGGAAGCGAGCAGTACTTC
>TRBV9|TRBD1|NA|TRBJ1-2
CASSVSIRDSGTYGYTF
TGTGCCAGCAGCGTGTCAATCCGGGACAGTGGGACCTATGGCTACACCTTC
>TRBV2|NA|NA|TRBJ1-3
CASSGGDSGNAIYF
TGTGCCAGCAGTGGAGGGGACTCTGGAAACGCCATATATTTT
>TRBV6-5|TRBD2|NA|TRBJ2-7
CASGSGGEQYF
TGTGCCAGCGGTTCGGGGGGCGAGCAGTACTTC
>TRBV30|TRBD1|NA|TRBJ1-5
CASGQDNQPQHF
TGTGCCTCAGGACAGGACAATCAGCCCCAGCATTTT
>TRBV10-3|NA|NA|TRBJ1-1
CAISEIRKAFF
TGTGCCATCAGCGAAATTAGAAAAGCTTTCTTT
>TRBV5-1|TRBD2|few|TRBJ2-3
CASSSWTSGVRYTQYF
TGCGCCAGCAGCTCCTGGACTAGCGGGGTACGGTATACGCAGTATTTT
>TRBV15|NA|NA|TRBJ1-1
CATETGSNTEAFF
TGTGCCACCGAGACAGGATCGAACACTGAAGCTTTCTTT
>TRBV5-6|TRBD1|NA|TRBJ1-5
CASSRRGTGGNQPQHF
TGTGCCAGCAGCCGTAGGGGGACAGGGGGCAATCAGCCCCAGCATTTT
>TRBV10-1|TRBD2|NA|TRBJ2-3
CASSDSGGLTDTQYF
TGCGCCAGCAGTGATAGCGGGGGGCTTACAGATACGCAGTATTTT
>TRBV9|TRBD1|NA|TRBJ1-2
CASNRGYTF
TGTGCCAGTAACAGGGGATACACCTTC
>TRBV21-1|NA|NA|TRBJ1-5
CASSKGQLSSNQPQHF
TGTGCCAGCAGCAAAGGACAGTTGTCTAGCAATCAGCCCCAGCATTTT
>TRBV6-5|NA|NA|TRBJ1-2
CASSYGQNYGYTF
TGTGCCAGCAGTTACGGCCAGAACTATGGCTACACCTTC
>TRBV6-1|NA|NA|TRBJ1-1
CASSEIRGGTEAFF
TGTGCCAGCAGTGAAATCCGGGGAGGCACTGAAGCTTTCTTT
>TRBV19|TRBD1|NA|TRBJ1-5
CASSQDRANQPQHF
TGTGCCAGTAGTCAAGACAGGGCGAATCAGCCCCAGCATTTT